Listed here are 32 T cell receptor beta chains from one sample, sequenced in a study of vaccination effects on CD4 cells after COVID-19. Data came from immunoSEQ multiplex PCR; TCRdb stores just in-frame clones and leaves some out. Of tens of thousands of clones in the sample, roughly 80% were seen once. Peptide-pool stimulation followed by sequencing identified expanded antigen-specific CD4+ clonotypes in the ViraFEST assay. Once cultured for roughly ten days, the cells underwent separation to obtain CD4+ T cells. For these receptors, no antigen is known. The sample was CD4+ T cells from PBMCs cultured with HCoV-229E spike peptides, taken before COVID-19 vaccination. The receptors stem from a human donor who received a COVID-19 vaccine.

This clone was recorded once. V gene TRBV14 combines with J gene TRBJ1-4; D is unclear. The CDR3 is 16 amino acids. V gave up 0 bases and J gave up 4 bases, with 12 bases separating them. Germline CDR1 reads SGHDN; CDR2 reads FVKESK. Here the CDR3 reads CASSQEKGLRNEKLFF. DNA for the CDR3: TGTGCCAGCAGCCAAGAAAAAGGGCTCCGTAATGAAAAACTGTTTTTT.

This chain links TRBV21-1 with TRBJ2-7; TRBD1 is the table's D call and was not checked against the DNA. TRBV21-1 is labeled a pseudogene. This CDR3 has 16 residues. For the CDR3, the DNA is TGTGCCAGCAGCGGCACAGCTAGGGGCTCCTCCTACGAGCAGTACGTC. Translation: CASSGTARGSSYEQYV.

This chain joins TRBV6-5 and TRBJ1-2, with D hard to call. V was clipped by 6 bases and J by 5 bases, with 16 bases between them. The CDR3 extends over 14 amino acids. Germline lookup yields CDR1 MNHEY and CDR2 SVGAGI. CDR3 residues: CASSRTKNSYGYTF. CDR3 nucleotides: TGTGCCAGCAGCCGCACTAAAAACAGTTATGGCTACACCTTC.

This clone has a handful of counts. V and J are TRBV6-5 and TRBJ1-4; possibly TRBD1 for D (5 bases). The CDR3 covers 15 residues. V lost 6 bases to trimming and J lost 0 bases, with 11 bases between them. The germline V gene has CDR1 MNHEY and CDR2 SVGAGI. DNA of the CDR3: TGTGCCAGCAGCCGGGACGCCGCAACTAATGAAAAACTGTTTTTT. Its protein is CASSRDAATNEKLFF.

Written as DNA, the CDR3 is TGTGCCAGCAGACCCGGGACAGTCGATATCTATGGCTACACCTTC. As protein: CASRPGTVDIYGYTF. The chain joins TRBV2 to TRBJ1-2, with 7 bases identical to TRBD1. This CDR3 is 15 amino acids long. CDR1 is SNHLY, CDR2 FYNNEI, per germline. The J segment lost 4 bases and the V segment lost 6 bases, leaving 11 bases of the junction unmatched.

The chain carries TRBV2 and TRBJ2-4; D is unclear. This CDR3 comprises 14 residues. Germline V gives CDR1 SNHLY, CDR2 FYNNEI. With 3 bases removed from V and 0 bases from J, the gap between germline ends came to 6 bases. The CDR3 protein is CASSDSLAKNIQYF. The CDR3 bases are TGTGCCAGCAGTGACAGCTTAGCCAAAAACATTCAGTACTTC.

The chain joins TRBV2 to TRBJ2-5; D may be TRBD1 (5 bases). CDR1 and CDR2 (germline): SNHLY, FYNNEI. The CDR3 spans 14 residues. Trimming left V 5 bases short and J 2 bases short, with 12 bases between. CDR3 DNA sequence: TGTGCCAGCAGTACCACCCGACAGCAAGAGACCCAGTACTTC. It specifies CASSTTRQQETQYF.

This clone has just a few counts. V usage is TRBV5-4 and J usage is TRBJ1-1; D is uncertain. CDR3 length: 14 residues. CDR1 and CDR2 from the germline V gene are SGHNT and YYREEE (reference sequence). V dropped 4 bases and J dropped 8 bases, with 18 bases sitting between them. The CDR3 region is CASSKKDRAGEAFF. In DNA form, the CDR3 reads TGTGCCAGCAGCAAGAAAGATAGGGCGGGGGAAGCTTTCTTT.

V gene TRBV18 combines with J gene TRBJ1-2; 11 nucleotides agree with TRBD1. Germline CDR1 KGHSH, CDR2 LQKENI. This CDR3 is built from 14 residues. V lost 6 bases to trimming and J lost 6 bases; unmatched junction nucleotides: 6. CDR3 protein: CASSPRTGGDGYTF. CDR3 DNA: TGTGCCAGCTCTCCAAGGACAGGGGGCGATGGCTACACCTTC. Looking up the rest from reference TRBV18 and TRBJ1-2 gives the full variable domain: NAGVMQNPRHLVRRRGQEARLRCSPMKGHSHVYWYRQLPEEGLKFMVYLQKENIIDESGMPKERFSAEFPKEGPSILRIQQVVRGDSAAYFCASSPRTGGDGYTFGSGTRLTVV.

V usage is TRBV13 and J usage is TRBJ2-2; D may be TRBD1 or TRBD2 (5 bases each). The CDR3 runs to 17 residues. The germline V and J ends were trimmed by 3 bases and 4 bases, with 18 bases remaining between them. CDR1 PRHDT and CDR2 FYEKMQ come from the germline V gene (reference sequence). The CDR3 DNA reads TGTGCCAGCAGCTTTAGTAGGGGACGAGGGAGCACCGGGGAGCTGTTTTTT. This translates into CASSFSRGRGSTGELFF.

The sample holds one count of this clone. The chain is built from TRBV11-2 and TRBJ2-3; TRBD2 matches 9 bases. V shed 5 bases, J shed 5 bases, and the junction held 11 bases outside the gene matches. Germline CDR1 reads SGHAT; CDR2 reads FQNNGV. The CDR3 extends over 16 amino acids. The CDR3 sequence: CASSPLSGGSGDTQYF. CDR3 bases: TGTGCCAGCAGCCCACTTAGCGGGGGTTCGGGAGATACGCAGTATTTT.

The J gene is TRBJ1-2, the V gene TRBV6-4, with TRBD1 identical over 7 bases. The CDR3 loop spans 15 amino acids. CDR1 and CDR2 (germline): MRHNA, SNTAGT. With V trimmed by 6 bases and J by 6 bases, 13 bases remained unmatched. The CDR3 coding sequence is TGTGCCAGCAGCGACACAGGACAGGCTTTACATGGCTACACCTTC. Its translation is CASSDTGQALHGYTF.

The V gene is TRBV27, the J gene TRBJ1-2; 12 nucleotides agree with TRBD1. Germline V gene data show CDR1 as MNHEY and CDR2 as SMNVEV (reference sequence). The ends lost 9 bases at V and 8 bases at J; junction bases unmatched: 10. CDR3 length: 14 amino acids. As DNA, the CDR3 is TGTGCCAGTAGACCGGGACAGGGGGCGGGCGGCTACACCTTC. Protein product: CASRPGQGAGGYTF.

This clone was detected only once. The CDR3 nucleotides read TGCGCCAGCAGCTTGACGGCGGCGGGTCAGCCCCAGCATTTT. Translating gives CASSLTAAGQPQHF. The chain recombines TRBV5-1 with TRBJ1-5, with D hard to call. CDR1 is SGHRS, CDR2 YFSETQ, per germline. Between the trimmed V and J ends, which lost 1 base and 6 bases, there was a span of 11 bases. The CDR3 extends over 14 amino acids.

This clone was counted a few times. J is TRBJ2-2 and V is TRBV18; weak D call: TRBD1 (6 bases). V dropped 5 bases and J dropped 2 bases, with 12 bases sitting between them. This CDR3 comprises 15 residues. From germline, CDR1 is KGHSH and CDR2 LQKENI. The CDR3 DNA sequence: TGTGCCAGCTCAAGCCGGGACACCAACACCGGGGAGCTGTTTTTT. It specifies CASSSRDTNTGELFF.

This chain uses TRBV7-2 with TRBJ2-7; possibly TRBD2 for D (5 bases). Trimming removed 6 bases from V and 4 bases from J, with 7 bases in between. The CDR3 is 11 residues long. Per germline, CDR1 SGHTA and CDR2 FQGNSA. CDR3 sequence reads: CASRSGYEQYV. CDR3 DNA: TGTGCCAGCAGATCGGGATACGAGCAGTACGTC.

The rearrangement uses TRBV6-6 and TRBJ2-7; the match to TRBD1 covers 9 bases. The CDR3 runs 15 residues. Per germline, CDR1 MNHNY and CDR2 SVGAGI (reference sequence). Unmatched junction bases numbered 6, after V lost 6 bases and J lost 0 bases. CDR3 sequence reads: CASSPGTGSSYEQYV. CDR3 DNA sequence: TGTGCCAGCAGCCCCGGGACAGGGAGCTCCTACGAGCAGTACGTC.

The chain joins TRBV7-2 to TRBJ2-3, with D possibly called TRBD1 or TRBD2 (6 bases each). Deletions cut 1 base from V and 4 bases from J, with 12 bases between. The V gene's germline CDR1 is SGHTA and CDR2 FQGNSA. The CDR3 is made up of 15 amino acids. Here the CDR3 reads CASSLGGAASDTQYF. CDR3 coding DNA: TGTGCCAGCAGCTTAGGGGGGGCCGCGTCAGATACGCAGTATTTT.

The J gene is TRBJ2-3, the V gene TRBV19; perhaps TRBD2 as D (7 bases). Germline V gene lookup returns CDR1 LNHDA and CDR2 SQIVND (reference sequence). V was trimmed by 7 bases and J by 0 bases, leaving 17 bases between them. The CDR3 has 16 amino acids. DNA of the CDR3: TGTGCCAGTACCTCCAGGGGCGGGGGAAGCACAGATACGCAGTATTTT. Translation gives CASTSRGGGSTDTQYF. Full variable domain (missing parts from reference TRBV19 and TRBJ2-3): DGGITQSPKYLFRKEGQNVTLSCEQNLNHDAMYWYRQDPGQGLRLIYYSQIVNDFQKGDIAEGYSVSREKKESFPLTVTSAQKNPTAFYLCASTSRGGGSTDTQYFGPGTRLTVL.

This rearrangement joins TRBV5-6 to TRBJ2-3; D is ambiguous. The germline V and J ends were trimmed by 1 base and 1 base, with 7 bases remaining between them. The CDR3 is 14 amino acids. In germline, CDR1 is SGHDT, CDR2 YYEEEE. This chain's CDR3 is CASSLLKGTDTQYF. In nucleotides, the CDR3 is TGTGCCAGCAGCTTGTTGAAGGGCACAGATACGCAGTATTTT.

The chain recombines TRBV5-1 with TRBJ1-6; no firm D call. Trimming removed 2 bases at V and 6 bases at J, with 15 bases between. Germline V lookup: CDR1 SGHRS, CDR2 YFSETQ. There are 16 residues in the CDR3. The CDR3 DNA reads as TGCGCCAGCAGCTTCGATGGACGCGGCGTTAATTCACCCCTCCACTTT. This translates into CASSFDGRGVNSPLHF.

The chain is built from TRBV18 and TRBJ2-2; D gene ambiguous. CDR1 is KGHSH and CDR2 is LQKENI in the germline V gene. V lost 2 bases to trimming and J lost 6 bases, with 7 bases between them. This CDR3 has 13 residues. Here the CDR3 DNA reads TGTGCCAGCTCACCAGTTAGGTCCGGGGAGCTGTTTTTT. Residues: CASSPVRSGELFF.

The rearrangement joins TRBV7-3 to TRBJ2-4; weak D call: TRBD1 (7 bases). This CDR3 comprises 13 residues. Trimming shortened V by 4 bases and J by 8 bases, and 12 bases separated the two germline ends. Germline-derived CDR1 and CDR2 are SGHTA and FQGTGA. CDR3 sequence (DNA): TGTGCCAGCAGCTACCAGGGGGAGGACATTCAGTACTTC. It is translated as CASSYQGEDIQYF.

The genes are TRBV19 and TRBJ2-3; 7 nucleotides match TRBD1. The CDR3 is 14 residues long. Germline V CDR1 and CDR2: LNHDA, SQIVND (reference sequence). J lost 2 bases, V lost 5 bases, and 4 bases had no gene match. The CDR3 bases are TGTGCCAGTAGTGTTACAGGGGTCACAGATACGCAGTATTTT. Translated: CASSVTGVTDTQYF.

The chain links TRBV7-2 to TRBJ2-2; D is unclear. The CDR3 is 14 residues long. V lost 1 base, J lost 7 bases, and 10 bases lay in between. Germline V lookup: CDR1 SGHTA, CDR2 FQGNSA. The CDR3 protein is CASSLVEAGGELFF. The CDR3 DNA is TGTGCCAGCAGCTTAGTTGAGGCAGGCGGGGAGCTGTTTTTT. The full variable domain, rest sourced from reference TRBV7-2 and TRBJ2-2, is GAGVSQSPSNKVTEKGKDVELRCDPISGHTALYWYRQSLGQGLEFLIYFQGNSAPDKSGLPSDRFSAERTGGSVSTLTIQRTQQEDSAVYLCASSLVEAGGELFFGEGSRLTVL.

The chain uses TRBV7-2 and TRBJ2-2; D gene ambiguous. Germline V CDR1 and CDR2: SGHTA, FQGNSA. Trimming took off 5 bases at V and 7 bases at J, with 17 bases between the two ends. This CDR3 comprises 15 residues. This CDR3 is CASSPTPLRSGELFF. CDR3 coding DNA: TGTGCCAGCAGCCCGACCCCACTGAGGAGCGGGGAGCTGTTTTTT.

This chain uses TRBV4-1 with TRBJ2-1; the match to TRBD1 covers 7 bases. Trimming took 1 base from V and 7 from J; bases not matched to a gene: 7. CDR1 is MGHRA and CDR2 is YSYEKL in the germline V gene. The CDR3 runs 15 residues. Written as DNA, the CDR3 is TGCGCCAGCAGCCAAGGTGGGGCAGGGGGAAATGAGCAGTTCTTC. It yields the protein CASSQGGAGGNEQFF.

DNA of the CDR3: TGTGCCAGCAGTTTAGGACTAGTCCAAGAGACCCAGTACTTC. It yields the protein CASSLGLVQETQYF. The chain employs TRBV6-2 or TRBV6-3 and TRBJ2-5, with 7 positions matching TRBD2. Looked up from germline, CDR1 is MNHEY and CDR2 is SVGEGT. This CDR3 is built from 14 residues. After removal of 4 bases from V and 1 base from J, the junction contained 3 bases not matched to a gene.

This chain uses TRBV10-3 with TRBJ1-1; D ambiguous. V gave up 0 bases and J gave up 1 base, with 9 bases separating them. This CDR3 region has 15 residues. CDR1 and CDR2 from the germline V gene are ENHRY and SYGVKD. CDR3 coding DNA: TGTGCCATCAGTGAGTCTCCAGGATCGAACACTGAAGCTTTCTTT. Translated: CAISESPGSNTEAFF.

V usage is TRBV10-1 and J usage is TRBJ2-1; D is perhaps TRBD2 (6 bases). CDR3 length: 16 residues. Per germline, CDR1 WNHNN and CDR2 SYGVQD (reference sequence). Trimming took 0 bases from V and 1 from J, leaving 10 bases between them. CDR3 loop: CASSESRGISYNEQFF. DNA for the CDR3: TGCGCCAGCAGTGAGTCACGGGGGATTTCCTACAATGAGCAGTTCTTC.

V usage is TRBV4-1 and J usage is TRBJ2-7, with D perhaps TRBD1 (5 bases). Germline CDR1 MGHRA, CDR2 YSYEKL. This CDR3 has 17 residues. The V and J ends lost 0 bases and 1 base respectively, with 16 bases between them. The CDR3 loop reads CASSQEWGRPHSYEQYV. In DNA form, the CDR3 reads TGCGCCAGCAGCCAAGAGTGGGGCAGGCCGCATTCCTACGAGCAGTACGTC.

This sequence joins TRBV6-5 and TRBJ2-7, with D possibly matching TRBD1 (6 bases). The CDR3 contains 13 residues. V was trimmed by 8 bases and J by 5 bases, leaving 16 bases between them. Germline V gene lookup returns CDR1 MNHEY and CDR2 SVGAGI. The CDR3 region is CASLLQGYDEQYV. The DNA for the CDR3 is TGTGCCAGCTTATTACAGGGATACGACGAGCAGTACGTC.